Listed below are T cell receptor beta chains from one sample, sequenced in a study of blood T cell repertoires in COVID-19. The repertoire was sequenced with immunoSEQ multiplex PCR; TCRdb's copy has only in-frame clones and lacks some. The table records a few hundred thousand clones, around 84% of them present only once. Sample: peripheral blood. The source is a man aged 25-45 years with active or convalescent COVID-19. Both conserved end residues are part of each CDR3. The order of the fields is D gene, J gene, clone size, V gene, CDR3 DNA, CDR3 protein. A D gene is named only where the DNA matches it firmly. Not all rows give a size; the values are once, few, many and, for expanded clones, a class.

d_call: .; j_call: TRBJ1-5; clone_size: .; v_call: TRBV7-2; cdr3_nt: TGTGCCAGCAGCTCCGCGGGACGGAATCAGCCCCAGCATTTT; cdr3_aa: CASSSAGRNQPQHF
d_call: .; j_call: TRBJ1-2; clone_size: .; v_call: TRBV7-9; cdr3_nt: TGTGCCAGCATCCCAGGGTCCGCTAACTATGGCTACACCTTC; cdr3_aa: CASIPGSANYGYTF
d_call: .; j_call: TRBJ2-7; clone_size: once; v_call: TRBV6-5; cdr3_nt: TGTGCCAGCACTCAGGGGCAGGAGTACGAGCAGTACTTC; cdr3_aa: CASTQGQEYEQYF
d_call: .; j_call: TRBJ1-4; clone_size: .; v_call: TRBV18; cdr3_nt: TGTGCCAGCTCACCTGAGATAGCTAATGAAAAACTGTTTTTT; cdr3_aa: CASSPEIANEKLFF
d_call: .; j_call: TRBJ1-3; clone_size: once; v_call: TRBV11-2; cdr3_nt: TGTGCCAGCAGCCGCCCTTTGGGAGGGTCTGGAAACACCATATATTTT; cdr3_aa: CASSRPLGGSGNTIYF
d_call: TRBD1; j_call: TRBJ1-2; clone_size: .; v_call: TRBV2; cdr3_nt: TGTGCCAGCCTCACGGGACAGATCTATGGCTACACCTTC; cdr3_aa: CASLTGQIYGYTF
d_call: TRBD2; j_call: TRBJ2-5; clone_size: .; v_call: TRBV4-3; cdr3_nt: TGCGCCAGCAGCCAAAGGACTAGTTCGGGGGTAGGAGAGACCCAGTACTTC; cdr3_aa: CASSQRTSSGVGETQYF
d_call: .; j_call: TRBJ1-4; clone_size: .; v_call: TRBV7-6; cdr3_nt: TGTGCCAGCAGCTTAGAGAGTCCCAATTTCCCCACTAATGAAAAACTGTTTTTT; cdr3_aa: CASSLESPNFPTNEKLFF
d_call: TRBD1; j_call: TRBJ2-1; clone_size: .; v_call: TRBV3-1/TRBV3-2; cdr3_nt: TGTGCCAGCAGCCAAGGATTCCGGGGACAGCTGTTCTTC; cdr3_aa: CASSQGFRGQLFF
d_call: .; j_call: TRBJ2-3; clone_size: .; v_call: TRBV27; cdr3_nt: TGTGCCAGCAGTTTAGGGCAGGGAACAGATACGCAGTATTTT; cdr3_aa: CASSLGQGTDTQYF
d_call: TRBD1; j_call: TRBJ1-1; clone_size: few; v_call: TRBV5-8; cdr3_nt: TGTGCCAGCAGCTTGGGACAGGGTAATGAAGCTTTCTTT; cdr3_aa: CASSLGQGNEAFF
d_call: TRBD1; j_call: TRBJ1-2; clone_size: .; v_call: TRBV7-2; cdr3_nt: TGTGCCAGCAGCTCAGGACAGGGGAGTGGCTACACCTTC; cdr3_aa: CASSSGQGSGYTF
d_call: .; j_call: TRBJ2-5; clone_size: .; v_call: TRBV27; cdr3_nt: TGTGCCAGCAGTCCGCAGGGTGGGGAGACCCAGTACTTC; cdr3_aa: CASSPQGGETQYF
d_call: .; j_call: TRBJ1-2; clone_size: .; v_call: TRBV6-1; cdr3_nt: TGTGCCAGCAGTCCAACTCCAGGGGATCCCTATGGCTACACCTTC; cdr3_aa: CASSPTPGDPYGYTF
d_call: .; j_call: TRBJ1-2; clone_size: few; v_call: TRBV6-5; cdr3_nt: TGTGCCAGCAGTAACACGGGGAGAGATGGCTACACCTTC; cdr3_aa: CASSNTGRDGYTF
d_call: .; j_call: TRBJ2-1; clone_size: .; v_call: TRBV19; cdr3_nt: TGTGCCAGTAGTATACGGAATGAGCAGTTCTTC; cdr3_aa: CASSIRNEQFF
d_call: .; j_call: TRBJ2-1; clone_size: .; v_call: TRBV19; cdr3_nt: TGTGCCAGTAGTATAGAAGGGAGCTCCTACAATGAGCAGTTCTTC; cdr3_aa: CASSIEGSSYNEQFF
d_call: .; j_call: TRBJ1-1; clone_size: once; v_call: TRBV3-1/TRBV3-2; cdr3_nt: TGTGCCAGCATCGGGACTGGGAACACTGAAGCTTTCTTT; cdr3_aa: CASIGTGNTEAFF
d_call: .; j_call: TRBJ1-5; clone_size: .; v_call: TRBV10-3; cdr3_nt: TGTGCCATCTCAGAGGGTGGGGGCAATCAGCCCCAGCATTTT; cdr3_aa: CAISEGGGNQPQHF
d_call: TRBD1; j_call: TRBJ2-7; clone_size: .; v_call: TRBV28; cdr3_nt: TGTGCCAGCAGCCTCTTACCGGGACAGGGGGGCGAGCAGTACTTC; cdr3_aa: CASSLLPGQGGEQYF
d_call: .; j_call: TRBJ2-3; clone_size: .; v_call: TRBV21-1; cdr3_nt: TGTGCCAGCAGGGACAGGGACGTGGCAGATACGCAGTATTTT; cdr3_aa: CASRDRDVADTQYF
d_call: .; j_call: TRBJ1-5; clone_size: .; v_call: TRBV30; cdr3_nt: TGTGCCTGGAACGGGGGTCAGGGCAATCAGCCCCAGCATTTT; cdr3_aa: CAWNGGQGNQPQHF
d_call: TRBD1; j_call: TRBJ2-5; clone_size: .; v_call: TRBV24-1; cdr3_nt: TGTGCCACCAGTGACCCCCGGACAGGGGGACAAGAGACCCAGTACTTC; cdr3_aa: CATSDPRTGGQETQYF
d_call: .; j_call: TRBJ1-2; clone_size: few; v_call: TRBV7-2; cdr3_nt: TGTGCCAGCAGCTTATATCGGGAAGCAGGTGGCTACACCTTC; cdr3_aa: CASSLYREAGGYTF
d_call: TRBD2; j_call: TRBJ2-2; clone_size: .; v_call: TRBV5-4; cdr3_nt: TGTGCCAGCAGCCAGGGACTAGCGGGCGCGGCGGGGGAGCTGTTTTTT; cdr3_aa: CASSQGLAGAAGELFF
d_call: .; j_call: TRBJ1-1; clone_size: .; v_call: TRBV9; cdr3_nt: TGTGCCAGCACCCCCCGGGGGGGGGCGAACACTGAAGCTTTCTTT; cdr3_aa: CASTPRGGANTEAFF
d_call: .; j_call: TRBJ1-2; clone_size: once; v_call: TRBV29-1; cdr3_nt: TGCAGCGTTGAACGGGGGGCTCGGGGCTACACCTTC; cdr3_aa: CSVERGARGYTF
d_call: TRBD1; j_call: TRBJ2-1; clone_size: .; v_call: TRBV13; cdr3_nt: TGTGCCAGCAGCCACCCGGGACAGGGGGCCTATGAGCAGTTCTTC; cdr3_aa: CASSHPGQGAYEQFF
d_call: TRBD1; j_call: TRBJ2-1; clone_size: .; v_call: TRBV25-1; cdr3_nt: TGTGCCAGCAGTGAACCCGGGACAGGGGCGCACAATGAGCAGTTCTTC; cdr3_aa: CASSEPGTGAHNEQFF
d_call: TRBD1; j_call: TRBJ2-3; clone_size: .; v_call: TRBV9; cdr3_nt: TGTGCCAGCAGCGTTAGCGACAGGGGGCGAGATACGCAGTATTTT; cdr3_aa: CASSVSDRGRDTQYF
d_call: .; j_call: TRBJ1-2; clone_size: .; v_call: TRBV27; cdr3_nt: TGTGCCAGCAGTTCGATCAGGGGCCAAGCTAACTATGGCTACACCTTC; cdr3_aa: CASSSIRGQANYGYTF
d_call: .; j_call: TRBJ2-1; clone_size: .; v_call: TRBV9; cdr3_nt: TGTGCCAGCAGCGTCCGGGGGGCCCTGAATGAGCAGTTCTTC; cdr3_aa: CASSVRGALNEQFF
d_call: TRBD1; j_call: TRBJ1-5; clone_size: .; v_call: TRBV27; cdr3_nt: TGTGCCAGCAGTTTAATAGGGACAGCTTATAGCAATCAGCCCCAGCATTTT; cdr3_aa: CASSLIGTAYSNQPQHF
d_call: .; j_call: TRBJ2-7; clone_size: .; v_call: TRBV30; cdr3_nt: TGTGCCTGGAGTGTAGGGGTTGGCTACGAGCAGTACTTC; cdr3_aa: CAWSVGVGYEQYF
d_call: .; j_call: TRBJ1-5; clone_size: .; v_call: TRBV19; cdr3_nt: TGTGCCAGTAGTATAGAATTGGGCCCCAGGCCCCAGCATTTT; cdr3_aa: CASSIELGPRPQHF
d_call: .; j_call: TRBJ1-2; clone_size: few; v_call: TRBV2; cdr3_nt: TGTGCCAGCAGTGAAGACCAGGGTGGCTACACCTTC; cdr3_aa: CASSEDQGGYTF
d_call: .; j_call: TRBJ2-1; clone_size: many; v_call: TRBV2; cdr3_nt: TGTGCCAGCAGTGATTTTGGGTCCACAGGGAATGAGCAGTTCTTC; cdr3_aa: CASSDFGSTGNEQFF
d_call: TRBD1; j_call: TRBJ1-3; clone_size: .; v_call: TRBV23-1; cdr3_nt: TGCGCCAGCAGTCACCCCGGGACAGGGCTATTCGGACTCTCTGGAAACACCATATATTTT; cdr3_aa: CASSHPGTGLFGLSGNTIYF
d_call: .; j_call: TRBJ2-3; clone_size: .; v_call: TRBV20-1; cdr3_nt: TGCAGTGTTTCTCCCACAGATACGCAGTATTTT; cdr3_aa: CSVSPTDTQYF
d_call: .; j_call: TRBJ2-3; clone_size: .; v_call: TRBV12-3/TRBV12-4; cdr3_nt: TGTGCCACCGGACTCTTTGTTGGAGATACGCAGTATTTT; cdr3_aa: CATGLFVGDTQYF
d_call: TRBD1; j_call: TRBJ2-5; clone_size: once; v_call: TRBV11-2; cdr3_nt: TGTGCCAGCAGCTTGGCAGGGGGAATGGTAGCTCGAGAGACCCAGTACTTC; cdr3_aa: CASSLAGGMVARETQYF
d_call: .; j_call: TRBJ2-1; clone_size: few; v_call: TRBV28; cdr3_nt: TGTGCCAGCAGTTCTGTTTGGCGAGGGAAGAGCTCCTACAATGAGCAGTTCTTC; cdr3_aa: CASSSVWRGKSSYNEQFF
d_call: .; j_call: TRBJ1-2; clone_size: .; v_call: TRBV6-5; cdr3_nt: TGTGCCAGCAGGGACAGCGCATCCAACTATGGCTACACCTTC; cdr3_aa: CASRDSASNYGYTF
d_call: TRBD2; j_call: TRBJ2-5; clone_size: .; v_call: TRBV24-1; cdr3_nt: TGTGCCACCAGTGATCCCGGACTAGCGGGAGAAGAGACCCAGTACTTC; cdr3_aa: CATSDPGLAGEETQYF
d_call: .; j_call: TRBJ2-1; clone_size: .; v_call: TRBV6-2/TRBV6-3; cdr3_nt: TGTGCCAGCAGTTACCGGGCCCAGGGCGGTGAGCAGTTCTTC; cdr3_aa: CASSYRAQGGEQFF
d_call: .; j_call: TRBJ1-2; clone_size: .; v_call: TRBV19; cdr3_nt: TGTGCCAGTAGTATTCCCGGGTATGGCTACACCTTC; cdr3_aa: CASSIPGYGYTF
d_call: TRBD1; j_call: TRBJ1-2; clone_size: .; v_call: TRBV5-1; cdr3_nt: TGCGCCAGCAGCTTGCCGGGGGCAGGGGGCTATGGCTACACCTTC; cdr3_aa: CASSLPGAGGYGYTF
d_call: .; j_call: TRBJ2-5; clone_size: .; v_call: TRBV13; cdr3_nt: TGTGCCAGCAGCTTAATGGGGAGGGAGACCCAGTACTTC; cdr3_aa: CASSLMGRETQYF
d_call: TRBD2; j_call: TRBJ2-5; clone_size: .; v_call: TRBV7-2; cdr3_nt: TGTGCCAGCAGCTTTAGCGGGGGGGCGGAGACCCAGTACTTC; cdr3_aa: CASSFSGGAETQYF
d_call: .; j_call: TRBJ1-5; clone_size: .; v_call: TRBV5-5; cdr3_nt: TGTGCCAGCAGCTTGTTAGGGGGGGACGCGGCCCAGCATTTT; cdr3_aa: CASSLLGGDAAQHF
d_call: .; j_call: TRBJ1-2; clone_size: .; v_call: TRBV5-1; cdr3_nt: TGCGCCAGCAGCCCCGCCGGTCTGTTTTCAGGGAACTATGGCTACACCTTC; cdr3_aa: CASSPAGLFSGNYGYTF
d_call: .; j_call: TRBJ1-1; clone_size: few; v_call: TRBV9; cdr3_nt: TGTGCCAGCAGCCCCAGAGGGAGCATGAACACTGAAGCTTTCTTT; cdr3_aa: CASSPRGSMNTEAFF
d_call: TRBD2; j_call: TRBJ2-1; clone_size: .; v_call: TRBV29-1; cdr3_nt: TGCAGCGTTGAATCCAGCGGGAGGGTAGGTGAGCAGTTCTTC; cdr3_aa: CSVESSGRVGEQFF